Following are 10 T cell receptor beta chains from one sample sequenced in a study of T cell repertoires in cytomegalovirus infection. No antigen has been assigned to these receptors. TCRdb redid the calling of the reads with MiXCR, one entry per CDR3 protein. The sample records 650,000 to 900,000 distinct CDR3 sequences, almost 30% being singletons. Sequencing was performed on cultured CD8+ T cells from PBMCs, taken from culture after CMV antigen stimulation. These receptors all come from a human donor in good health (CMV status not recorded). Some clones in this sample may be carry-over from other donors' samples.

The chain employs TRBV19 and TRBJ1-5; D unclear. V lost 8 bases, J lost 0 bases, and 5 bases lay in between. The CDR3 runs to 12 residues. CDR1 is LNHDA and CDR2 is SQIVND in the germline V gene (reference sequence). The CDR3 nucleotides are TGTGCCAGTGACAATAGCAATCAGCCCCAGCATTTT. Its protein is CASDNSNQPQHF.

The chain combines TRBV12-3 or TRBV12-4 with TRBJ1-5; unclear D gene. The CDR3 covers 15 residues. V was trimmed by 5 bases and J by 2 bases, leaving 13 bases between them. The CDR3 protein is CASSPFNSGNQPQHF. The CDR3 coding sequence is TGTGCCAGCAGTCCCTTTAACAGCGGCAATCAGCCCCAGCATTTT.

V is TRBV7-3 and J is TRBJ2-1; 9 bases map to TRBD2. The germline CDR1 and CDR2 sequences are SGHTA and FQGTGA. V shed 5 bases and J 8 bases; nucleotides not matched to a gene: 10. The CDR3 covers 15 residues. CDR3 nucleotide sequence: TGTGCCAGCAGCCCCCCCGCGGGGGGGCCCCATGAGCAGTTCTTC. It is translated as CASSPPAGGPHEQFF.

The CDR3 DNA is TGTGCCAGCAGTACTCGGGACAGACCCAATCAGCCCCAGCATTTT. Translating it yields CASSTRDRPNQPQHF. The rearrangement links TRBV6-5 to TRBJ1-5; TRBD1 agrees at 7 bases. With V trimmed by 5 bases and J by 3 bases, 7 bases remained unmatched. The CDR3 extends over 15 amino acids. Germline CDR1 reads MNHEY; CDR2 reads SVGAGI.

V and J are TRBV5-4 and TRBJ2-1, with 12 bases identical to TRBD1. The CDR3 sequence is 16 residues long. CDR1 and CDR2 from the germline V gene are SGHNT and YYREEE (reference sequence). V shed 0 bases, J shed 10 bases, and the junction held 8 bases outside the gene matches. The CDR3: CASSLDHGTGGREQFF. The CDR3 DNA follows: TGTGCCAGCAGCTTGGACCACGGGACAGGGGGCCGCGAGCAGTTCTTC.

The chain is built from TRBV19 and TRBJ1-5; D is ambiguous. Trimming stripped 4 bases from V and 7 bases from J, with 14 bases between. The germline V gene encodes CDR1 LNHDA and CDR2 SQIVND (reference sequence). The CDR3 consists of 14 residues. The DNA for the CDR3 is TGTGCCAGTAGTAAAGCAGCAAAGAGGCAGCCCCAGCATTTT. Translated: CASSKAAKRQPQHF.

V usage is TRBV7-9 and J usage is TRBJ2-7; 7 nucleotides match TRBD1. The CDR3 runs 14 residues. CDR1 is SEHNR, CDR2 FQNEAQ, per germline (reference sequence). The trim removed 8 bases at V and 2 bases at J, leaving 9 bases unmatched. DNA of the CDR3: TGTGCCAGCGGACACTGGGACAGCCCCTACGAGCAGTACGTC. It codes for CASGHWDSPYEQYV.

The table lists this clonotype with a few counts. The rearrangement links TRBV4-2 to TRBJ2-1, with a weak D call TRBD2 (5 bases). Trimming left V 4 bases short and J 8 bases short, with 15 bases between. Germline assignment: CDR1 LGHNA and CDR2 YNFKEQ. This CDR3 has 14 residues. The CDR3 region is CASSPAGGADEQFF. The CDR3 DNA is TGTGCCAGCAGCCCTGCGGGTGGAGCGGATGAGCAGTTCTTC.

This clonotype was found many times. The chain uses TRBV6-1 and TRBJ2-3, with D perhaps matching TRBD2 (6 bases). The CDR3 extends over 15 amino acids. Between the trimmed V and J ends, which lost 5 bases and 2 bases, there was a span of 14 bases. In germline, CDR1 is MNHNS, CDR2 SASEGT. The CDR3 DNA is TGTGCCAGCAGTTTCGGGACTCTATCCACAGATACGCAGTATTTT. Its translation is CASSFGTLSTDTQYF.

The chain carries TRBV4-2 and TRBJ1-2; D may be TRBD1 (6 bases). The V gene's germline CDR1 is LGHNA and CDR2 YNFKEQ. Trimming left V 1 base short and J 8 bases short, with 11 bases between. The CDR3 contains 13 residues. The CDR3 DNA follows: TGTGCCAGCAGCCAAGTAACAGGGAGCGGCTACACCTTC. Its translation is CASSQVTGSGYTF.